Listed here are 11 T cell receptor beta chains from one sample, sequenced in a study of OX40 agonist ivuxolimab in advanced cancers. Sequenced by immunoSEQ multiplex PCR; TCRdb stores in-frame clones only, minus some. The profile shows 100,000 to 150,000 clones, 90% of them singletons. The specimen was CD4+ or CD8+ T cells sorted from blood, collected in a trial of the OX40 agonist ivuxolimab. Receptor source: an adult with an advanced solid tumor such as melanoma, head and neck, liver or kidney cancer.

The chain has TRBV10-1 and TRBJ1-1, with TRBD1 identical over 12 bases. In germline, CDR1 is WNHNN, CDR2 SYGVQD (reference sequence). The length of the CDR3 is 17 residues. After removal of 3 bases from V and 4 bases from J, the junction contained 9 bases not matched to a gene. The CDR3 region is CASSERGQGANPTEAFF. In DNA form, the CDR3 reads TGCGCCAGCAGTGAAAGGGGACAGGGGGCGAATCCCACTGAAGCTTTCTTT.

This chain's CDR3 is CASSPGRPGETQYF. CDR3 bases: TGCGCCAGCAGCCCCGGGAGGCCGGGAGAGACCCAGTACTTC. The chain employs TRBV5-1 and TRBJ2-5; 7 bases fit TRBD2. CDR1 is SGHRS, CDR2 YFSETQ, per germline. The trim removed 4 bases at V and 4 bases at J, leaving 7 bases unmatched. The CDR3 covers 14 residues.

CDR3 coding DNA: TGTGCCAGCACCCCGGGGCCAGATACGCAGTATTTT. This translates into CASTPGPDTQYF. J is TRBJ2-3 and V is TRBV28, with D perhaps matching TRBD1 or TRBD2 (5 bases each). CDR3 length: 12 residues. The germline CDR1 and CDR2 sequences are MDHEN and SYDVKM. V was pared by 7 bases and J by 4 bases, with 9 bases between. The whole variable domain, filled in from reference TRBV28 and TRBJ2-3, reads DVKVTQSSRYLVKRTGEKVFLECVQDMDHENMFWYRQDPGLGLRLIYFSYDVKMKEKGDIPEGYSVSREKKERFSLILESASTNQTSMYLCASTPGPDTQYFGPGTRLTVL.

This chain links TRBV5-6 with TRBJ1-4; D might be TRBD1 (5 bases). V lost 3 bases, J lost 13 bases, and 22 bases lay in between. This CDR3 region has 15 residues. Looked up from germline, CDR1 is SGHDT and CDR2 is YYEEEE. The CDR3 sequence is CASSSRDGLMSGLFF. The CDR3, as DNA: TGTGCCAGCAGCTCCAGGGACGGTCTAATGAGCGGACTGTTTTTT.

The chain couples TRBV2 to TRBJ1-2; 8 bases are shared with TRBD1. The CDR3 covers 14 residues. Trimming at V came to 2 bases and at J to 4 bases, leaving 3 bases not matched to a gene. Germline V gene sequence: CDR1 SNHLY, CDR2 FYNNEI. In DNA, the CDR3 is TGTGCCAGCAGTGAAAATGGACAGGGCTATGGCTACACCTTC. This codes for CASSENGQGYGYTF.

As DNA, the CDR3 is TGTGCCAGCAGTTTATTCCGTAATCAGCCCCAGCATTTT. As protein: CASSLFRNQPQHF. This chain links TRBV28 with TRBJ1-5; D remains unclear. Germline values: CDR1 MDHEN, CDR2 SYDVKM. This CDR3 spans 13 amino acids. Trimming removed 1 base at V and 4 bases at J, with 5 bases between.

The chain has TRBV5-1 and TRBJ1-1; 8 bases are a match to TRBD1. Germline V CDR1 and CDR2: SGHRS, YFSETQ. This CDR3 spans 15 amino acids. The ends lost 3 bases at V and 0 bases at J; junction bases unmatched: 4. This CDR3 reads CASSSGQAVNTEAFF. DNA for the CDR3: TGCGCCAGCAGCTCGGGACAGGCCGTGAACACTGAAGCTTTCTTT. Based on the CDR3 plus reference TRBV5-1 and TRBJ1-1, the full variable domain is KAGVTQTPRYLIKTRGQQVTLSCSPISGHRSVSWYQQTPGQGLQFLFEYFSETQRNKGNFPGRFSGRQFSNSRSEMNVSTLELGDSALYLCASSSGQAVNTEAFFGQGTRLTVV.

This sequence joins TRBV28 and TRBJ2-7; TRBD2 agrees at 11 bases. Germline loops: CDR1 MDHEN, CDR2 SYDVKM. This CDR3 has 16 residues. J gave up 3 bases and V 4 bases, and 8 bases lay outside the gene matches. In nucleotides, the CDR3 is TGTGCCAGCAGTTCGGGACTAGCGGAGGGAAACTACGAGCAGTACTTC. Amino acid sequence: CASSSGLAEGNYEQYF.

About this clone itself: The identical CDR3 is also encoded by other nucleotide sequences in the sample. The genes are TRBV6-5 and TRBJ2-1; no firm D call. The V end was cut by 2 bases, the J end by 3 bases, with 8 bases between. CDR3 length: 14 residues. CDR1 MNHEY and CDR2 SVGAGI come from the germline V gene. CDR3 in DNA: TGTGCCAGCAGTTACGGCGGAAGCTACAATGAGCAGTTCTTC. This codes for CASSYGGSYNEQFF.

This rearrangement joins TRBV27 to TRBJ1-2; possibly TRBD1 for D (5 bases). V gave up 6 bases and J gave up 5 bases, with 7 bases separating them. The length of the CDR3 is 11 residues. From germline, CDR1 is MNHEY and CDR2 SMNVEV (reference sequence). CDR3 sequence (DNA): TGTGCCAGCAGGCAGGGTTATGGCTACACCTTC. Its translation is CASRQGYGYTF.

The chain has TRBV25-1 and TRBJ2-5, with D maybe TRBD1 (5 bases). Germline V gene lookup returns CDR1 MGHDK and CDR2 SYGVNS. This CDR3 is 13 amino acids long. The germline V and J ends were trimmed by 3 bases and 2 bases, with 7 bases remaining between them. CDR3 region: CASSEAGQETQYF. CDR3 sequence (DNA): TGTGCCAGCAGTGAGGCAGGGCAAGAGACCCAGTACTTC.